This T cell receptor beta chain was identified during a study of early T cells in non-severe SARS-CoV-2 infection. Attachment of unique molecular identifiers was made to individual cDNA molecules. From the 5' RACE reads, TCRdb called clonotypes with MiXCR, one entry per CDR3 protein. The data contain tens of thousands of distinct CDR3 sequences, approximately 14% of them seen just once; the ten biggest clones take up about 1.5%. This TCR was sampled from an adult who was a healthcare worker with PCR-confirmed SARS-CoV-2 infection or an uninfected control (not recorded which). The specimen sequenced was whole blood.

CDR3 bases: TGCAGTGCTAGCCACCCGGGACAGGCCCGAAACACCATATATTTT. As protein: CSASHPGQARNTIYF. This sequence joins TRBV20-1 and TRBJ1-3; 8 bases match TRBD1. Losses at the gene ends were 3 bases for V and 5 bases for J; bases not matched to a gene: 9. The CDR3 is 15 residues long. The germline gives CDR1 DFQATT, CDR2 SNEGSKA (reference sequence).